This TCR beta chain was documented in a study of T cell changes during pregnancy in multiple sclerosis. Using immunoSEQ multiplex PCR, the repertoire was profiled, and TCRdb retains in-frame clones only, with some absent. This sample has around 97,000 clones, with roughly nine tenths found just once. CDR3 size: 15 residues. Germline lookup yields CDR1 MRHNA and CDR2 SNTAGT. The V gene end was trimmed by 0 bases and the J gene end by 1 base; junction bases not matched to a gene: 0. This sample comprised peripheral blood, obtained after pregnancy. This TCR derives from a female donor with multiple sclerosis, enrolled in a pregnancy study. The chain carries TRBV6-4 and TRBJ2-3, with TRBD2 matching 8 bases. CDR3 protein: CASSDSSGGTDTQYF. DNA of the CDR3: TGTGCCAGCAGTGACTCTAGCGGGGGCACAGATACGCAGTATTTT.